This T cell receptor beta chain is drawn from a study of cytomegalovirus exposure and HLA in healthy donors. This CDR3 region has 14 residues. Trimming removed 5 bases at V and 4 bases at J, with 12 bases between. Germline V gives CDR1 MNHEY, CDR2 SMNVEV (reference sequence). This clone was seen a handful of times. 13 Jbeta primers and 60 Vbeta primers were used for the PCR. Here immunoSEQ multiplex PCR was the method, and the copy in TCRdb shows in-frame clones only, minus some. The table includes 30,000 to 40,000 clones, about 60% detected once. This clonotype was obtained from a man aged 45 to 65 in good health and CMV-seropositive. The sequencing sample was made of PBMCs. The rearrangement joins TRBV27 to TRBJ1-5; D gene ambiguous. The CDR3 spells CASSQGRENQPQHF. CDR3 nucleotides: TGTGCCAGCAGTCAAGGACGGGAAAATCAGCCCCAGCATTTT.